The 18 T cell receptor beta chains below were found in one sample sequenced in a study of T cell responses to AZD1222 COVID-19 vaccine. The method was immunoSEQ multiplex PCR; TCRdb's version includes in-frame clones alone and lacks a portion of them. The repertoire includes some 120,000 clones, 80% to 90% of them detected once, and approximately 1.5% sits in the top ten. The input for sequencing was peripheral blood, taken on day 0 of AZD1222 vaccination. All receptors come from an adult in good health.

The chain employs TRBV6-5 and TRBJ2-6; no clear D. This CDR3 spans 14 amino acids. The germline V gene encodes CDR1 MNHEY and CDR2 SVGAGI. The ends were cut back, 4 bases at V and 0 bases at J, with 4 bases in the middle. CDR3 sequence (DNA): TGTGCCAGCAGTTCAGGCTCTGGGGCCAACGTCCTGACTTTC. Translation gives CASSSGSGANVLTF.

This chain links TRBV5-1 with TRBJ2-3; 11 bases match TRBD1. Germline CDR1 SGHRS, CDR2 YFSETQ. The CDR3 is made up of 15 amino acids. With V trimmed by 5 bases and J by 3 bases, 5 bases remained unmatched. The DNA of the CDR3 is TGCGCCAGCAGTCGCGGGACAGGGGGAACAGATACGCAGTATTTT. Translation: CASSRGTGGTDTQYF.

V is TRBV24-1 and J is TRBJ2-2; 7 bases are shared with TRBD1. The V gene end was trimmed by 5 bases and the J gene end by 6 bases; junction bases not matched to a gene: 5. CDR1 KGHDR and CDR2 SFDVKD come from the germline V gene. The CDR3 contains 14 residues. CDR3 protein: CATSGGGFAGELFF. The DNA for the CDR3 is TGTGCCACCAGTGGAGGGGGCTTCGCCGGGGAGCTGTTTTTT.

The chain joins TRBV9 to TRBJ2-1, with D possibly TRBD2 on 5 matching bases. Germline CDR1 is SGDLS and CDR2 is YYNGEE. V was trimmed by 0 bases and J by 2 bases, leaving 12 bases between them. The length of the CDR3 is 16 residues. CDR3 coding DNA: TGTGCCAGCAGCGTAGCCTACAGCGGTGCCTACAATGAGCAGTTCTTC. The encoded protein is CASSVAYSGAYNEQFF.

This chain joins TRBV5-5 and TRBJ1-5, with D tentatively TRBD1 (5 bases). This CDR3 comprises 16 residues. V was clipped by 5 bases and J by 1 base, with 16 bases between them. The germline V gene has CDR1 SGHKS and CDR2 YYEKEE (reference sequence). The DNA for the CDR3 is TGTGCCAGCAGTAGGGTTATCAGGGCAAGCAATCAGCCCCAGCATTTT. Its protein product is CASSRVIRASNQPQHF.

The V call is TRBV6-5, the J call TRBJ1-4; 7 bases are shared with TRBD1. There are 11 residues in the CDR3. Trimming took 7 bases from V and 14 from J; bases not matched to a gene: 7. Germline CDR1 reads MNHEY; CDR2 reads SVGAGI. CDR3 protein: CASIAGQRLFF. In DNA, the CDR3 is TGTGCCAGCATTGCGGGACAGAGGCTGTTTTTT.

The chain combines TRBV2 with TRBJ2-1, with 9 bases matching TRBD1. Trimming cost V 7 bases and J 8 bases; bases outside gene matches: 9. The CDR3 is 14 residues long. Germline values: CDR1 SNHLY, CDR2 FYNNEI. Here the CDR3 DNA reads TGTGCCAGCAACACAGGGACAGGGAGCCATGAGCAGTTCTTC. Translation: CASNTGTGSHEQFF.

The chain uses TRBV5-3 and TRBJ1-1, with TRBD1 identical over 7 bases. TRBV5-3 is sorted into the ORF group, with uncertain function. This CDR3 spans 14 amino acids. J gave up 2 bases and V 4 bases, and 5 bases lay outside the gene matches. This chain's CDR3 is CARSKDRHNTEAFF. Here the CDR3 DNA reads TGTGCCAGAAGCAAGGACAGGCATAACACTGAAGCTTTCTTT.

This rearrangement joins TRBV19 to TRBJ1-2; D may be TRBD1 (5 bases). V was pared by 6 bases and J by 1 base, with 15 bases between. CDR1 is LNHDA, CDR2 SQIVND, per germline (reference sequence). This CDR3 spans 15 amino acids. This CDR3 is CASSPDRDFNYGYTF. The CDR3, as DNA: TGTGCCAGTAGCCCCGACCGGGACTTTAACTATGGCTACACCTTC.

The V call is TRBV7-7, the J call TRBJ1-1; no clear D. CDR3 length: 13 residues. Trimming pared 3 bases from V and 2 bases from J, leaving 7 bases between. Germline V lookup: CDR1 SSHAT, CDR2 FNYEAQ (reference sequence). The CDR3 sequence is CASSFGPNTEAFF. CDR3 sequence (DNA): TGTGCCAGCAGCTTTGGACCCAACACTGAAGCTTTCTTT.

This chain joins TRBV3-1 (or the pseudogene TRBV3-2) and TRBJ2-1; TRBD1 or TRBD2 may be the D gene (5 bases each). Germline V CDR1 and CDR2: LGHDT, YNNKEL (reference sequence). With 5 bases removed from V and 7 bases from J, the gap between germline ends came to 18 bases. There are 15 residues in the CDR3. CDR3 in DNA: TGTGCCAGCAGCGACATCACGGGACGGCGAAATGAGCAGTTCTTC. Translation: CASSDITGRRNEQFF.

J is TRBJ2-3 and V is TRBV18, with D uncertain. This CDR3 has 13 amino acids. Per germline, CDR1 KGHSH and CDR2 LQKENI. Trimming removed 2 bases at V and 2 bases at J, with 5 bases between. The CDR3 DNA reads as TGTGCCAGCTCACCAACCCTCACAGATACGCAGTATTTT. This translates into CASSPTLTDTQYF.

This clone was seen once. This chain links TRBV9 with TRBJ2-5, with 8 bases lining up with TRBD2. CDR3 length equals 13 residues. V dropped 5 bases and J dropped 5; count of bases not matched to a gene: 5. Germline values: CDR1 SGDLS, CDR2 YYNGEE. CDR3 sequence: CASSDGGDETQYF. In DNA, the CDR3 is TGTGCCAGCAGTGACGGGGGGGATGAGACCCAGTACTTC.

V usage is TRBV24-1 and J usage is TRBJ2-3; unclear D gene. With 7 bases removed from V and 5 bases from J, the gap between germline ends came to 21 bases. From germline, CDR1 is KGHDR and CDR2 SFDVKD. The CDR3 extends over 16 amino acids. The CDR3 nucleotides read TGTGCCACCAGGGGGTCCGGCGCCACGAAGGGAGATACGCAGTATTTT. It codes for CATRGSGATKGDTQYF.

The chain couples TRBV6-2 or TRBV6-3 to TRBJ2-7; D is perhaps TRBD1 (5 bases). Trimming left V 3 bases short and J 6 bases short, with 15 bases between. CDR1 and CDR2 from the germline V gene are MNHEY and SVGEGT. CDR3 length: 14 residues. CDR3 DNA sequence: TGTGCCAGCAGTTATTACTCCCAAGACAGCGAGCAGTACTTC. Translating gives CASSYYSQDSEQYF.

The rearrangement links TRBV11-3 to TRBJ2-7; TRBD1 might be the D (5 bases). The V gene lost 3 bases and the J gene lost 3 bases, with 9 bases spanning the gap. CDR3 length equals 13 residues. The germline CDR1 and CDR2 sequences are SGHNT and YENEEA. The CDR3, as DNA: TGTGCCAGCAGCTTCCAGGGATTCTACGAGCAGTACTTC. Residues: CASSFQGFYEQYF.

J is TRBJ2-3 and V is TRBV9; 12 bases fit TRBD1. The CDR3 length is 16 residues. The V segment lost 3 bases and the J segment 4 bases; nucleotides outside the gene matches: 6. Germline V gene sequence: CDR1 SGDLS, CDR2 YYNGEE. The CDR3 loop is CASSDRDRGRPDTQYF. Written as DNA, the CDR3 is TGTGCCAGCAGCGATAGGGACAGGGGGCGCCCAGATACGCAGTATTTT.

The chain employs TRBV6-5 and TRBJ1-4, with 9 positions matching TRBD1. The CDR3 sequence is 14 residues long. Germline CDR1 is MNHEY and CDR2 is SVGAGI. V shed 2 bases and J 7 bases; nucleotides not matched to a gene: 2. CDR3 in amino acids: CASSYGTGFEKLFF. DNA of the CDR3: TGTGCCAGCAGTTACGGGACAGGGTTTGAAAAACTGTTTTTT.